The clone carrying this T cell receptor (beta chain) was detected only a few times. Its antigen remains unidentified. Time point given: persistent/refractory GD, antithyroid drugs over 5 years with positive TRAb. PBMCs provided the RNA from which the TCR library was made. Arm-PCR of CDR3 regions and iRepertoire HTBI primers were the basis on which TCR beta libraries were built. TCRdb re-called the multiplex PCR reads through MiXCR, storing one row per CDR3 protein. The data contain hundreds of thousands of distinct CDR3 sequences, about 20% of them singletons. The ends were cut back, 6 bases at V and 5 bases at J, with 17 bases in the middle. Per the germline V gene, CDR1 is MNHNS and CDR2 is SASEGT. The CDR3 spans 15 residues. These data come from a study of regulatory T cells in long-lasting Graves disease. Study outcomes and limitations: Segments TRBV28, TRBJ1-2 and TRBJ2-5 showed preferential usage in persistent disease.

The sequence was collected from a female donor with Graves disease. Sequenced here: peripheral blood mononuclear cells (PBMCs), sampled when the disease was refractory, from a patient treated with antithyroid drugs. The chain is built from TRBV6-1 and TRBJ1-5; no definite D call. The chain's CDR3 is CASSKPRGADQPQHF. Written as DNA, the CDR3 is TGTGCCAGCAGCAAACCCCGGGGTGCGGATCAGCCCCAGCATTTT.